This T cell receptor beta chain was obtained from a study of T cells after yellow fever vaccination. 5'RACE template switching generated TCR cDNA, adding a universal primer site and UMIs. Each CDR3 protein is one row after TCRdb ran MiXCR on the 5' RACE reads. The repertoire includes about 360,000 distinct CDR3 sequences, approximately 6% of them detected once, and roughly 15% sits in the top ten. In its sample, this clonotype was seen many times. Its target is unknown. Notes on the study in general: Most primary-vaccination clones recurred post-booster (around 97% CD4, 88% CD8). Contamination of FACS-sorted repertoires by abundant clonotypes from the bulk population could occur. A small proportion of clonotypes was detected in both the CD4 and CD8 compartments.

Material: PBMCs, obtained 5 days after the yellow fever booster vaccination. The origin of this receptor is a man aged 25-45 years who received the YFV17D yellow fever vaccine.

The chain's CDR3 is CASSLAGTRSEQYF. CDR3 DNA sequence: TGTGCCAGCAGCTTAGCCGGGACTAGAAGCGAGCAGTACTTC. The genes are TRBV7-2 and TRBJ2-7; 8 bases are a match to TRBD2. CDR1 SGHTA and CDR2 FQGNSA come from the germline V gene. V lost 0 bases and J lost 6; bases outside the gene matches: 4. The CDR3 runs to 14 residues.